Listed below are T cell receptor beta chains from one sample, sequenced in a study of chemoradiotherapy in HPV16-positive cancers. Sequenced by immunoSEQ multiplex PCR; TCRdb stores in-frame clones only, minus some. The sample includes approximately 1,200 clones, 85% to 90% of them seen just once. Sequenced material: tumor tissue, taken from a patient who underwent chemoradiotherapy. Receptors were obtained from a human donor with HPV-associated anogenital cancer. The CDR3 runs from the conserved cysteine through the conserved F or W.

V gene	J gene	CDR3 protein
TRBV6-5	TRBJ2-2	CASSKQGGTGELFF
TRBV27	TRBJ1-1	CASTLTGGLAATEAFF
TRBV13	TRBJ1-2	CASSQGGRKNGYTF
TRBV27	TRBJ2-1	CASSRTLAGGSYNEQFF
TRBV5-1	TRBJ2-5	CASSPGQGALVETQYF
TRBV5-1	TRBJ1-5	CASSSGTGGPPQHF
TRBV28	TRBJ2-1	CASSSRNEQFF
TRBV6-6	TRBJ2-7	CAIRQGALSEQYF
TRBV28	TRBJ1-1	CASNGNTNTEAFF
TRBV27	TRBJ2-7	CASLGGAGVNYEQYF
TRBV6-5	TRBJ1-4	CASSPDRENEKLFF
TRBV5-5	TRBJ2-5	CASRGWGVQETQYF
TRBV29-1	TRBJ2-3	CSVEGTGTDTQYF
TRBV6-5	TRBJ2-1	CASSYGYNEQFF
TRBV6-6	TRBJ2-7	CASSPESYEQYF
TRBV7-6	TRBJ2-2	CASSLASGGGANTGELFF
TRBV28	TRBJ2-7	CASSYGPMRDF
TRBV15	TRBJ1-6	CATSRDQNSDSPLHF
TRBV19	TRBJ2-7	CASSSSYEQYF
TRBV19	TRBJ2-1	CASSTQTSGFYNEQFF
TRBV9	TRBJ1-4	CASSGLLGGEGEKLFF
TRBV6-6	TRBJ1-6	CASEQGGLNSPLHF
TRBV6-1	TRBJ2-3	CASSEVAAGTDTQYF
TRBV18	TRBJ2-1	CASSSGYNEQFF
TRBV7-9	TRBJ2-5	CASSLTSGRGETQYF
TRBV10-1	TRBJ2-2	CASSESGGAGTGELFF
TRBV11-2	TRBJ2-5	CASSWDSLQETQYF
TRBV30	TRBJ2-5	CAWSVLGEETQYF
TRBV6-1	TRBJ2-1	CASSDRDPRDEQFF
TRBV2	TRBJ2-2	CASSGPSSDTGELFF
TRBV19	TRBJ2-3	CASSIEGRVGTDTQYF
TRBV9	TRBJ1-4	CASSPRGWDNEKLFF
TRBV11-2	TRBJ1-2	CASSLGQDSLYGYTF
TRBV7-9	TRBJ1-1	CASSLDSVGGAFF
TRBV19	TRBJ1-2	CASSTWTGAKEGYGYTF
TRBV9	TRBJ2-7	CASSVAGAYEQYF
TRBV7-7	TRBJ2-3	CASSLQGVPTDTQYF
TRBV29-1	TRBJ2-7	CSVELAATGLEQYF
TRBV29-1	TRBJ2-5	CSVDAGLETQYF
TRBV28	TRBJ2-3	CASRNTDTQYF
TRBV27	TRBJ2-1	CASSLYSGTSGSYNEQFF
TRBV5-1	TRBJ1-4	CASSLPNPNEKLFF